What follows are 11 T cell receptor beta chains derived from one specimen sequenced in a study of CD8+CD57+ T cells in acquired aplastic anemia. TCR beta VDJ combinations and CDR3 sequences were profiled from genomic DNA. Each CDR3 protein gets one entry after TCRdb re-called the reads with MiXCR. The data contain 110,000 or so distinct CDR3 sequences, around 50% of them seen just once; the ten biggest clones take up around a third. Sequenced input: sorted CD4+, CD8+, or CD8+CD57+ T cells (not recorded which) from PBMCs. All receptors derive from a human donor in good health, serving as a control.

This clonotype was recorded at least ten times. The genes are TRBV19 and TRBJ1-1, with a weak D call TRBD1 (5 bases). V lost 5 bases and J 3 bases, leaving 13 bases between the germline ends. Germline CDR1 and CDR2: LNHDA and SQIVND (reference sequence). This CDR3 is 14 amino acids long. DNA for the CDR3: TGTGCCAGTAGTCCCACAGGAGCTGACACTGAAGCTTTCTTT. Its protein product is CASSPTGADTEAFF.

The chain couples TRBV15 to TRBJ1-2, with 7 bases aligning to TRBD1. The CDR3 is 13 residues long. The germline V gene has CDR1 LNHNV and CDR2 YYDKDF (reference sequence). V was clipped by 6 bases and J by 8 bases; unmatched bases: 9. Here the CDR3 reads CATRGETGQGYTF. The CDR3 bases are TGTGCCACCAGAGGGGAGACAGGGCAGGGCTACACCTTC.

The chain combines TRBV2 with TRBJ2-2; D gene uncertain. The V gene's germline CDR1 is SNHLY and CDR2 FYNNEI. Trimming shortened V by 6 bases and J by 5 bases, and 7 bases separated the two germline ends. The CDR3 has 12 residues. CDR3 bases: TGTGCCAGCAGCTCTCGGACCGGGGAGCTGTTTTTT. Its translation: CASSSRTGELFF.

This clonotype occurred a few times. This chain connects TRBV6-1 to TRBJ2-2, with D possibly being TRBD2 (7 bases). Germline CDR1 is MNHNS and CDR2 is SASEGT. Trimming cost V 0 bases and J 4 bases, with 18 bases left between them. The CDR3 consists of 18 residues. For the CDR3, the DNA is TGTGCCAGCAGTGAAGCGCTCGGGGGGCTTAGGGGCACCGGGGAGCTGTTTTTT. Translating it yields CASSEALGGLRGTGELFF.

This clonotype was observed at least ten times. This sequence joins TRBV20-1 and TRBJ1-5; 9 bases align to TRBD1. Per germline, CDR1 DFQATT and CDR2 SNEGSKA (reference sequence). CDR3 length equals 18 residues. V was pared by 0 bases and J by 7 bases, with 16 bases of the junction left unmatched. The CDR3 coding sequence is TGCAGTGCTAGAGATCCTCGGACAGGGGACTCGGAAACACAGCCCCAGCATTTT. This encodes CSARDPRTGDSETQPQHF.

In its sample, this clonotype was seen many times. This chain connects TRBV11-2 to TRBJ2-3, with 7 bases identical to TRBD1. Losses at the gene ends were 5 bases for V and 1 base for J; bases not matched to a gene: 15. The CDR3 totals 18 residues. Germline V gene sequence: CDR1 SGHAT, CDR2 FQNNGV. CDR3 DNA: TGTGCCAGCAGCAACCGGGACAGTCCTAGAAAAGGCACAGATACGCAGTATTTT. Amino acid sequence: CASSNRDSPRKGTDTQYF.

This clonotype was seen ten or more times. The chain is built from TRBV5-4 and TRBJ1-2; tentatively, D is TRBD1 (5 bases). V was cut by 1 base and J by 4 bases, with 17 bases left in between. In germline, CDR1 is SGHNT, CDR2 YYREEE (reference sequence). This CDR3 is built from 16 residues. Here the CDR3 DNA reads TGTGCCAGCAGCTTGTGGGGCGGGCAGGGTTCCTATGGCTACACCTTC. Translated: CASSLWGGQGSYGYTF.

Details on this clonotype: One end of the junction varies from germline; a read error may be responsible. The rearrangement joins TRBV10-3 to TRBJ2-1; D gene ambiguous. CDR1 is ENHRY and CDR2 is SYGVKD in the germline V gene. CDR3 length: 13 residues. CDR3 DNA: TGTGCCACCAGTGAGTCTGTGGGTAATGAGCAGTTCTTC. Its translation is CATSESVGNEQFF.

On this clonotype itself: The CDR3 ends on some other residue instead of the conserved phenylalanine or tryptophan, so this is likely a read error. The limits of the CDR3 on the DNA are not certain, so only TCRdb's listed CDR3 is given. The chain combines TRBV19 with TRBJ1-6; the table names TRBD1, a call not compared with the DNA. Germline values: CDR1 LNHDA, CDR2 SQIVND (reference sequence). The CDR3 extends over 10 residues, inclusive of both ends. CDR3 region: CASSDRTGQV.

The chain joins TRBV6-1 to TRBJ2-1; the match to TRBD2 covers 10 bases. CDR3 length: 15 amino acids. Germline V gene data show CDR1 as MNHNS and CDR2 as SASEGT. The J segment lost 5 bases and the V segment lost 6 bases, leaving 7 bases of the junction unmatched. The CDR3 nucleotides are TGTGCCAGCAGCTTCGGGCTAGCGGGGGACAATGAGCAGTTCTTC. It encodes CASSFGLAGDNEQFF.

This chain uses TRBV29-1 with TRBJ2-5; 9 bases align to TRBD1. V dropped 5 bases and J dropped 7; count of bases not matched to a gene: 2. The germline V gene encodes CDR1 SQVTM and CDR2 ANQGSEA. CDR3 size: 11 residues. The CDR3 region has the DNA TGCAGCGTTCAGGGACAGGGGACCCAGTACTTC. Residues: CSVQGQGTQYF. Based on the CDR3 plus reference TRBV29-1 and TRBJ2-5, the full variable domain is SAVISQKPSRDICQRGTSLTIQCQVDSQVTMMFWYRQQPGQSLTLIATANQGSEATYESGFVIDKFPISRPNLTFSTLTVSNMSPEDSSIYLCSVQGQGTQYFGPGTRLLVL.